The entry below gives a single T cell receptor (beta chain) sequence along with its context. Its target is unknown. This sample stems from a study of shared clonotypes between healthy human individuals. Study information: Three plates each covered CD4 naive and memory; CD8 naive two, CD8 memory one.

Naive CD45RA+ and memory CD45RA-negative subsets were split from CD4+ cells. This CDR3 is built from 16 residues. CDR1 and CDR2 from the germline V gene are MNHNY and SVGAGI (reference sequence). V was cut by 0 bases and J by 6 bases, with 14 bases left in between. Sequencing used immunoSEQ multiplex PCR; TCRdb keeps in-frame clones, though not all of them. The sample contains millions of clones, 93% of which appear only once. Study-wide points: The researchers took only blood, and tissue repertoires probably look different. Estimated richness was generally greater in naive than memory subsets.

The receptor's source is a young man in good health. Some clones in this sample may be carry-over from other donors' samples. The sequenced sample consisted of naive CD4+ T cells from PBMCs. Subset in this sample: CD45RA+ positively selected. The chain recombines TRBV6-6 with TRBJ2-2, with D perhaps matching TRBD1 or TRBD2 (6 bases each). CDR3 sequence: CASSYSHPEGAGELFF. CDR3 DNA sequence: TGTGCCAGCAGTTACTCCCATCCGGAGGGGGCCGGGGAGCTGTTTTTT.